A single sample is the source of the 13 T cell receptor beta chains below, sequenced in a study of cytomegalovirus exposure and HLA in healthy donors. 60 Vbeta and 13 Jbeta primers were used in PCR. The table came from immunoSEQ multiplex PCR; TCRdb's copy has only in-frame clones and leaves some out. Counted here are around 150,000 clones, roughly 82% occurring once; the ten biggest clones make up around 10%. Sequencing input: PBMCs. The receptors derive from a man aged 45-65 years in good health and CMV-seropositive.

This clone appeared once. The chain employs TRBV27 and TRBJ2-5, with TRBD1 matching over 7 bases. The DNA end is more similar to TRBJ2-7, so the J call may be wrong. The germline CDR1 and CDR2 sequences are MNHEY and SMNVEV (reference sequence). CDR3 length equals 13 residues. Written as DNA, the CDR3 is TGTGCCAGCAGTACGACAGGGTTCCACGAGCAGTACTTC. Translated: CASSTTGFHEQYF.

In its sample, this clone was seen a few times. The rearrangement links TRBV10-2 to TRBJ1-2, with 7 positions matching TRBD1. Germline V gene sequence: CDR1 WSHSY, CDR2 SAAADI. The CDR3 totals 13 residues. With 6 bases clipped from V and 5 bases from J, the junction kept 6 bases outside the gene matches. CDR3 sequence (DNA): TGCGCCAGCAGCCTAACAGGGGAGTATGGCTACACCTTC. Its translation: CASSLTGEYGYTF.

This clone was found a few times. This rearrangement joins TRBV18 to TRBJ2-1; D ambiguous. The germline V gene has CDR1 KGHSH and CDR2 LQKENI. Trimming took 6 bases from V and 4 from J, leaving 19 bases between them. CDR3 length: 16 residues. The CDR3 here is CASSLTIPRNYNEQFF. The DNA of the CDR3 is TGTGCCAGCTCCCTTACTATACCCCGAAATTACAATGAGCAGTTCTTC.

The chain uses TRBV6-1 and TRBJ1-5; D gene ambiguous. Trimming left V 4 bases short and J 0 bases short, with 16 bases between. Germline V gene lookup returns CDR1 MNHNS and CDR2 SASEGT. The CDR3 runs 17 residues. The CDR3 is CASSGAGTSDSNQPQHF. In nucleotides, the CDR3 is TGTGCCAGCAGTGGGGCAGGAACGTCGGATAGCAATCAGCCCCAGCATTTT.

The V call is TRBV28, the J call TRBJ2-5, with 7 bases identical to TRBD1. J gave up 2 bases and V 5 bases, and 5 bases lay outside the gene matches. The CDR3 has 14 residues. The V gene's germline CDR1 is MDHEN and CDR2 SYDVKM. CDR3 in DNA: TGTGCCAGCAGTGTCGACAGGGTACAAGAGACCCAGTACTTC. Protein sequence: CASSVDRVQETQYF. Full variable domain (outside the CDR3, taken from reference TRBV28 and TRBJ2-5): DVKVTQSSRYLVKRTGEKVFLECVQDMDHENMFWYRQDPGLGLRLIYFSYDVKMKEKGDIPEGYSVSREKKERFSLILESASTNQTSMYLCASSVDRVQETQYFGPGTRLLVL.

V usage is TRBV4-1 and J usage is TRBJ2-5; the match to TRBD1 covers 8 bases. The CDR3 covers 14 residues. J lost 4 bases, V lost 4 bases, and 5 bases had no gene match. CDR1 is MGHRA and CDR2 is YSYEKL in the germline V gene. The chain's CDR3 is CASSRTGIGETQYF. Written as DNA, the CDR3 is TGCGCCAGCAGCCGGACAGGGATCGGAGAGACCCAGTACTTC.

The rearrangement links TRBV4-1 to TRBJ2-7; 8 bases match TRBD1. CDR1 is MGHRA, CDR2 YSYEKL, per germline. The CDR3 length is 13 residues. V was clipped by 4 bases and J by 6 bases; unmatched bases: 5. The CDR3 sequence is CASSLTGGAEQYF. The CDR3, as DNA: TGCGCCAGCAGCCTAACAGGGGGTGCCGAGCAGTACTTC.

The chain combines TRBV6-1 with TRBJ1-1; TRBD1 aligns across 9 bases. Germline CDR1 and CDR2: MNHNS and SASEGT. Losses at the gene ends were 4 bases for V and 2 bases for J; bases not matched to a gene: 8. This CDR3 is 16 amino acids long. CDR3 DNA sequence: TGTGCCAGCAGTGCCTACGAACAGGGGGCAAACACTGAAGCTTTCTTT. Encoded protein: CASSAYEQGANTEAFF.

The rearrangement joins TRBV7-8 to TRBJ2-7; no definite D call. Germline loops: CDR1 SGHVS, CDR2 FQNEAQ. The length of the CDR3 is 11 residues. The ends were cut back, 5 bases at V and 2 bases at J, with 4 bases in the middle. The CDR3 DNA follows: TGTGCCAGCAGCCCCGCCTACGAGCAGTACTTC. Its protein product is CASSPAYEQYF.

The J gene is TRBJ2-7, the V gene TRBV4-3; no clear D gene. This CDR3 region has 14 residues. The V end lost 0 bases, the J end lost 7 bases, and 13 bases lay between the germline ends. Looked up from germline, CDR1 is LGHNA and CDR2 is YSLEER. The CDR3 sequence: CASSQDVHAGEQYF. The CDR3 nucleotides read TGCGCCAGCAGCCAAGATGTCCACGCCGGGGAGCAGTACTTC.

This chain connects TRBV4-1 to TRBJ1-2; 8 nucleotides match TRBD1. The CDR3 length is 16 residues. Trimming removed 4 bases from V and 3 bases from J; junction bases left unmatched: 10. Germline CDR1 is MGHRA and CDR2 is YSYEKL. CDR3 sequence reads: CASSRWTGLEHYGYTF. Here the CDR3 DNA reads TGCGCCAGCAGCCGATGGACAGGGCTGGAGCACTATGGCTACACCTTC.

The chain is built from TRBV4-1 and TRBJ1-1; D is unresolved. The CDR3 has 12 amino acids. The germline gives CDR1 MGHRA, CDR2 YSYEKL. Trimming left V 1 base short and J 11 bases short, with 11 bases between. CDR3 coding DNA: TGCGCCAGCAGCCAAGCACGGGGTTGCGCTTTCTTT. Its protein product is CASSQARGCAFF.

This clone was found once. The chain is built from TRBV6-1 and TRBJ2-1, with TRBD2 identical over 8 bases. Germline V gene data show CDR1 as MNHNS and CDR2 as SASEGT. V shed 4 bases, J shed 8 bases, and the junction held 13 bases outside the gene matches. The CDR3 runs 16 residues. The CDR3 is CASSGWGRGVEDEQFF. CDR3 in DNA: TGTGCCAGCAGTGGGTGGGGGCGGGGGGTTGAAGATGAGCAGTTCTTC.